This is a list of T cell receptor beta chains from one sample in a study of blood T cell repertoires in COVID-19. Here immunoSEQ multiplex PCR was the method, and the copy in TCRdb shows in-frame clones only, minus some. The sample includes about 60,000 clones, 70% to 85% of them seen just once. Specimen: peripheral blood. The origin of the receptors is a human donor in a cohort sampled during active COVID-19. CDR3s include the opening cysteine and the closing phenylalanine or tryptophan. Rows give clone size only sometimes, using once, few, many, or a class for an expanded clone.

V gene	clone size	CDR3 protein
TRBV28	few	CASNRQGVANYGYTF
TRBV27	-	CASSLSSRGRSPLHF
TRBV27	-	CASSLTGPRNTIYF
TRBV5-1	once	CASSPSLAGGPDTQYF
TRBV7-6	few	CASSPVYRGTGELFF
TRBV13	-	CASSSGQGYGYNEQFF
TRBV5-4	-	CASRPATGSYGYTF
TRBV5-6	-	CASSSGMGTDTQYF
TRBV4-1	-	CASSQEWGGGNQPQHF
TRBV6-5	-	CASRKGSAGTYEQYF
TRBV7-3	-	CASSLRGGTGQETQYF
TRBV6-5	once	CASRNPGQSYEQYF
TRBV11-3	-	CASSLEGGGQETQYF
TRBV5-6	-	CASSPRAGAQQYF
TRBV27	-	CASREGTDYGYTF
TRBV28	-	CASSLGVAGGYEQYF
TRBV15	few	CATSRDTGQGVQPQHF
TRBV4-1	-	CASSQSPTGANSYNEQFF
TRBV5-5	-	CASSPTDTTETQYF
TRBV28	-	CASSPHRVGDTEAFF
TRBV7-2	once	CASSTAPLANYEQYF
TRBV24-1	-	CATSEGGLQPQHF
TRBV19	-	CASTPRQVLYGYTF
TRBV5-6	few	CASRQGISGANVLTF
TRBV5-1	-	CASSWGQSGELFF
TRBV6-2/TRBV6-3	-	CASSYSASGGKGNEQFF
TRBV5-1	-	CASSFRPGSTLTEAFF
TRBV4-3	-	CASSQHRGGNEKLFF
TRBV7-2	-	CASSLAGHKVGYEQYF
TRBV2	once	CASSGRQGAYTEAFF
TRBV30	-	CAWALAGARNEQFF